This T cell receptor (beta chain) was found in a study of cytomegalovirus exposure and HLA in healthy donors. This PCR relied on a set of 60 Vbeta primers and 13 Jbeta primers. Only in-frame clones appear in the TCRdb table, and some are missing; sequencing was by immunoSEQ multiplex PCR. The data hold about 52,000 clones, with about 50% observed a single time. Per the germline V gene, CDR1 is SGHTA and CDR2 is FQGNSA. The CDR3 length is 15 residues. V was clipped by 1 base and J by 7 bases, with 11 bases between them. Sequencing was carried out using PBMCs. The genes are TRBV7-2 and TRBJ1-6; D is ambiguous. This receptor was obtained from a human donor in good health. The CDR3 is CASSLDPWANSPLHF. As DNA, the CDR3 is TGTGCCAGCAGCTTAGATCCCTGGGCCAATTCACCCCTCCACTTT.